This note documents a single T cell receptor beta chain sequence. During its preparation, the TCRbeta library received unique molecular identifiers. Using its own MiXCR run on the PCR reads, TCRdb lists one record per CDR3 protein. The data contain 440,000 or so distinct CDR3 sequences, about 11% of them singletons. These data come from a study of T-cell reconstitution after alpha-beta-depleted transplantation in children. The source material was PBMCs from the stem cell graft donor, sampled from the stem cell graft. The receptor comes from a human donor who donated a stem cell graft to a child with acute myeloid leukemia.

The CDR3 protein is CSARDSGAEKLFF. CDR3 coding DNA: TGCAGTGCTAGAGACTCCGGGGCTGAAAAACTGTTTTTT. The V and J genes are TRBV20-1 and TRBJ1-4; tentatively, D is TRBD1 (5 bases). This CDR3 comprises 13 residues. The V gene lost 0 bases and the J gene lost 7 bases, with 9 bases spanning the gap. Looked up from germline, CDR1 is DFQATT and CDR2 is SNEGSKA (reference sequence).